Below are 3 T cell receptor beta chains sequenced from a single sample in a study of regulatory T cells in long-lasting Graves disease. Sequencing libraries for TCR beta were prepared with iRepertoire HTBI primers and Arm-PCR of CDR3 regions. MiXCR was run by TCRdb on the multiplex PCR reads, yielding one entry per CDR3 protein. The sample holds roughly 400,000 distinct CDR3 sequences; over 20% are singletons and the top ten take roughly an eighth. Time point in this sample: persistent/refractory GD, antithyroid drugs over 5 years with positive TRAb. PBMC RNA was the source of the TCR library. Sequencing was performed on peripheral blood mononuclear cells (PBMCs), taken when the disease was refractory, from a patient treated with antithyroid drugs. The receptors derive from a female donor with Graves disease.

At least ten counts were recorded for this clonotype. V and J are TRBV12-3 or TRBV12-4 and TRBJ1-1; D gene unclear. The V end lost 2 bases, the J end lost 2 bases, and 6 bases lay between the germline ends. This CDR3 comprises 13 residues. CDR3 protein: CASSLQLNTEAFF. The CDR3 coding sequence is TGTGCCAGCAGTTTACAGCTAAACACTGAAGCTTTCTTT.

J is TRBJ2-1 and V is TRBV15; no reliable D call. Looked up from germline, CDR1 is LNHNV and CDR2 is YYDKDF (reference sequence). This CDR3 contains 11 residues. V was pared by 4 bases and J by 6 bases, with 4 bases between. The CDR3 DNA reads as TGTGCCACCAGCACCAGCAATGAGCAGTTCTTC. The encoded protein is CATSTSNEQFF.

V and J are TRBV3-1 and TRBJ2-7, with TRBD2 matching 14 bases. CDR1 is LGHDT, CDR2 YNNKEL, per germline (reference sequence). The CDR3 spans 16 residues. The trim removed 1 base at V and 4 bases at J, leaving 3 bases unmatched. The CDR3 loop reads CASSQARLAGGYEQYF. CDR3 sequence (DNA): TGTGCCAGCAGCCAAGCCCGACTAGCGGGAGGGTACGAGCAGTACTTC.